The 28 T cell receptor beta chains given below trace back to one sample, sequenced in a study of blood T cell repertoires in COVID-19. Clones were sequenced by immunoSEQ multiplex PCR, and TCRdb holds only the in-frame ones, with some missing. The sample has some 260,000 clones, about 80% seen once. Sequenced: PBMCs or T cells enriched from blood (not recorded which). Source of these receptors: a man aged 30 to 39 with acute COVID-19.

The V call is TRBV11-2, the J call TRBJ1-4, with D hard to call. The CDR3 is 15 residues long. V shed 5 bases and J shed 3 bases, with 13 bases lying between them. Germline CDR1 SGHAT, CDR2 FQNNGV. The DNA of the CDR3 is TGTGCCAGCAGCCGGGCCGGGAGGTCTAATGAAAAACTGTTTTTT. It yields the protein CASSRAGRSNEKLFF. Full variable domain (outside the CDR3, taken from reference TRBV11-2 and TRBJ1-4): EAGVAQSPRYKIIEKRQSVAFWCNPISGHATLYWYQQILGQGPKLLIQFQNNGVVDDSQLPKDRFSAERLKGVDSTLKIQPAKLEDSAVYLCASSRAGRSNEKLFFGSGTQLSVL.

The V and J genes are TRBV27 and TRBJ2-1; 11 bases map to TRBD2. Trimming cost V 3 bases and J 4 bases; bases outside gene matches: 5. The CDR3 totals 16 residues. Per the germline V gene, CDR1 is MNHEY and CDR2 is SMNVEV (reference sequence). The CDR3 loop reads CASSLGLAALYNEQFF. The CDR3 coding sequence is TGTGCCAGCAGTTTGGGACTAGCGGCCCTTTACAATGAGCAGTTCTTC.

This clone was seen just once. The chain combines TRBV3-1 (or the pseudogene TRBV3-2) with TRBJ2-1; D is undetermined. Trimming removed 4 bases at V and 3 bases at J, with 10 bases between. CDR3 length equals 14 residues. The germline gives CDR1 LGHDT, CDR2 YNNKEL (reference sequence). The CDR3 here is CASSPRSFYNEQFF. The CDR3 nucleotides read TGTGCCAGCAGCCCGCGGTCGTTCTACAATGAGCAGTTCTTC.

The chain recombines TRBV5-1 with TRBJ2-2; 11 nucleotides line up with TRBD1. Trimming removed 3 bases from V and 6 bases from J; junction bases left unmatched: 4. Germline CDR1 reads SGHRS; CDR2 reads YFSETQ. The CDR3 length is 15 residues. For the CDR3, the DNA is TGCGCCAGCAGCTCCGGACAGGGGGCCTCCGGGGAGCTGTTTTTT. Its translation is CASSSGQGASGELFF.

V is TRBV4-1 and J is TRBJ2-2, with no clear D. Germline loops: CDR1 MGHRA, CDR2 YSYEKL. V shed 4 bases and J shed 1 base, with 4 bases lying between them. The CDR3 extends over 13 amino acids. The CDR3 nucleotides are TGCGCCAGCAGCCTCCTGAACACCGGGGAGCTGTTTTTT. Its protein is CASSLLNTGELFF.

The rearrangement uses TRBV6-5 and TRBJ1-5; TRBD1 aligns across 8 bases. J lost 9 bases, V lost 5 bases, and 9 bases had no gene match. The germline CDR1 and CDR2 sequences are MNHEY and SVGAGI. CDR3 length: 14 residues. CDR3 sequence: CASSQGAERGPQHF. CDR3 nucleotides: TGTGCCAGCAGTCAGGGGGCAGAAAGGGGGCCCCAGCATTTT.

Points on this clone: Other DNA sequences from this sample encode an identical CDR3 as well. The gene calls are TRBV6-5 and TRBJ1-5; 9 nucleotides line up with TRBD1. Germline V gene lookup returns CDR1 MNHEY and CDR2 SVGAGI. This CDR3 is built from 13 residues. V lost 5 bases to trimming and J lost 7 bases; unmatched junction nucleotides: 3. CDR3 nucleotides: TGTGCCAGCAGTCGGGACAGGGTACAGCCCCAGCATTTT. Translating gives CASSRDRVQPQHF.

The CDR3 sequence: CASSPALLQGRNTGELFF. The CDR3 DNA reads TGTGCCAGCAGCCCTGCCCTACTACAGGGGCGAAACACCGGGGAGCTGTTTTTT. The chain couples TRBV7-2 to TRBJ2-2, with TRBD1 matching 7 bases. The CDR3 covers 18 residues. J gave up 2 bases and V 5 bases, and 14 bases lay outside the gene matches. CDR1 and CDR2 (germline): SGHTA, FQGNSA.

The rearrangement links TRBV6-1 to TRBJ2-5, with D possibly matching TRBD2 (6 bases). The CDR3 loop spans 15 amino acids. Between the trimmed V and J ends, which lost 1 base and 5 bases, there was a span of 14 bases. Germline assignment: CDR1 MNHNS and CDR2 SASEGT. The CDR3 protein is CASSEVSGTPETQYF. CDR3 DNA sequence: TGTGCCAGCAGTGAAGTGTCCGGGACTCCCGAGACCCAGTACTTC.

The V call is TRBV5-1, the J call TRBJ2-1; 7 nucleotides match TRBD2. Germline CDR1 and CDR2: SGHRS and YFSETQ. Trimming took 1 base from V and 5 from J; bases not matched to a gene: 6. The CDR3 has 15 residues. The CDR3 loop reads CASSLSLRGDNEQFF. Here the CDR3 DNA reads TGCGCCAGCAGCTTGTCGCTCCGGGGGGACAATGAGCAGTTCTTC.

The V and J genes are TRBV18 and TRBJ2-1, with D possibly TRBD1 on 5 matching bases. The CDR3 extends over 13 amino acids. Germline lookup yields CDR1 KGHSH and CDR2 LQKENI. The germline V and J ends were trimmed by 1 base and 6 bases, with 7 bases remaining between them. The CDR3 DNA reads as TGTGCCAGCTCACCACAAACAGGCAATGAGCAGTTCTTC. Translated: CASSPQTGNEQFF.

This clone was seen a few times. V and J are TRBV12-5 and TRBJ2-7; D ambiguous. The CDR3 is made up of 9 amino acids. Per germline, CDR1 LGHNT and CDR2 FRNRAP. The CDR3 region is CASGPIVPV. The CDR3 nucleotides are TGTGCTAGTGGCCCCATAGTCCCTGTC.

The V gene is TRBV7-8, the J gene TRBJ1-1, with 7 bases that match TRBD1. CDR1 is SGHVS and CDR2 is FQNEAQ in the germline V gene. CDR3 size: 14 residues. V lost 7 bases and J lost 5; bases outside the gene matches: 10. In nucleotides, the CDR3 is TGTGCCAGCACCGCAGACAGGGTAATTACTGAAGCTTTCTTT. It yields the protein CASTADRVITEAFF.

The V gene is TRBV28, the J gene TRBJ2-1, with TRBD2 matching 9 bases. Germline V lookup: CDR1 MDHEN, CDR2 SYDVKM. Trimming at V came to 5 bases and at J to 9 bases, leaving 11 bases not matched to a gene. The length of the CDR3 is 15 residues. CDR3 protein: CASSLTLAGAGEQFF. CDR3 DNA: TGTGCCAGCAGTCTCACCTTAGCGGGGGCGGGTGAGCAGTTCTTC.

The chain carries TRBV6-1 and TRBJ2-3; TRBD2 aligns across 10 bases. V trimming: 4 bases; J trimming: 6 bases; junction bases outside the gene matches: 10. Per the germline V gene, CDR1 is MNHNS and CDR2 is SASEGT. The CDR3 spans 16 residues. Here the CDR3 DNA reads TGTGCCAGCAGTGCTCCCAGCGGGGGGGCGGGGGATACGCAGTATTTT. Protein sequence: CASSAPSGGAGDTQYF.

The chain uses TRBV10-3 and TRBJ1-6; weak D call: TRBD1 (5 bases). Germline CDR1 ENHRY, CDR2 SYGVKD. This CDR3 is 17 amino acids long. V lost 2 bases and J lost 10, with 21 bases in between. The chain's CDR3 is CAISELPRVSWESPLHF. The CDR3 nucleotides are TGTGCCATCAGTGAGCTACCCAGGGTGTCATGGGAATCACCCCTCCACTTT.

V gene TRBV28 combines with J gene TRBJ1-4; 8 nucleotides agree with TRBD1. The germline gives CDR1 MDHEN, CDR2 SYDVKM. The CDR3 has 16 amino acids. V shed 5 bases and J 8 bases; nucleotides not matched to a gene: 13. The CDR3 sequence is CASSIHGSGGNEKLFF. DNA of the CDR3: TGTGCCAGCAGTATCCACGGTTCAGGGGGCAACGAAAAACTGTTTTTT.

This sequence joins TRBV19 and TRBJ1-4; 7 bases line up with TRBD1. With 8 bases clipped from V and 4 bases from J, the junction kept 10 bases outside the gene matches. Germline CDR1 and CDR2: LNHDA and SQIVND (reference sequence). This CDR3 has 15 residues. CDR3 loop: CASGDTTGVNEKLFF. In nucleotides, the CDR3 is TGTGCCAGTGGAGACACCACAGGGGTTAATGAAAAACTGTTTTTT.

The rearrangement links TRBV7-8 to TRBJ2-1; 14 nucleotides line up with TRBD2. Germline lookup yields CDR1 SGHVS and CDR2 FQNEAQ. The trim removed 6 bases at V and 7 bases at J, leaving 17 bases unmatched. CDR3 length: 19 residues. For the CDR3, the DNA is TGTGCCAGCAGGGTCATGCAAGCCACGGGACTAGCGGGAGATAATGAGCAGTTCTTC. Protein sequence: CASRVMQATGLAGDNEQFF. Full variable domain (outside the CDR3, taken from reference TRBV7-8 and TRBJ2-1): GAGVSQSPRYKVAKRGQDVALRCDPISGHVSLFWYQQALGQGPEFLTYFQNEAQLDKSGLPSDRFFAERPEGSVSTLKIQRTQQEDSAVYLCASRVMQATGLAGDNEQFFGPGTRLTVL.

The rearrangement joins TRBV2 to TRBJ1-2, with a tentative D call TRBD1 (5 bases). Per germline, CDR1 SNHLY and CDR2 FYNNEI. This CDR3 contains 13 residues. The V end was cut by 7 bases, the J end by 5 bases, with 14 bases between. The CDR3: CASMGPGRYGYTF. CDR3 nucleotides: TGTGCCAGCATGGGGCCAGGGAGGTATGGCTACACCTTC.

This clone appeared once. This chain connects TRBV2 to TRBJ2-2, with TRBD2 matching 11 bases. Germline V CDR1 and CDR2: SNHLY, FYNNEI. V was clipped by 6 bases and J by 3 bases; unmatched bases: 0. The CDR3 extends over 14 amino acids. CDR3 coding DNA: TGTGCCAGCAGACTAGCGGGAGACACCGGGGAGCTGTTTTTT. Amino acid sequence: CASRLAGDTGELFF.

The chain links TRBV1 to TRBJ2-7; the table's D call TRBD1 went unverified against the DNA. TRBV1 is a known pseudogene. This CDR3 is built from 14 residues. CDR3 region: CTRSSGQGRYEQYV. The CDR3 DNA reads TGCACCAGATCATCGGGACAGGGTCGATACGAGCAGTACGTC.

This chain connects TRBV7-9 to TRBJ1-1; 7 bases map to TRBD1. The CDR3 is 18 residues long. Trimming removed 5 bases from V and 0 bases from J; junction bases left unmatched: 15. Germline CDR1 and CDR2: SEHNR and FQNEAQ (reference sequence). CDR3 DNA sequence: TGTGCCAGCAGCGGATCATTCGGGACAGAATATATGAACACTGAAGCTTTCTTT. Its protein product is CASSGSFGTEYMNTEAFF.

Turning to this clone: In the same sample, other DNA sequences code for this CDR3. This chain connects TRBV7-2 to TRBJ2-1; TRBD2 agrees at 8 bases. The CDR3 has 17 residues. Trimming cost V 4 bases and J 4 bases; bases outside gene matches: 12. Germline V gives CDR1 SGHTA, CDR2 FQGNSA. DNA of the CDR3: TGTGCCAGCAGCTCTCCGACCGGGACTAGTGGTTACAATGAGCAGTTCTTC. This sequence encodes CASSSPTGTSGYNEQFF.

This clone was counted only a few times. The V call is TRBV24-1, the J call TRBJ1-1; 7 nucleotides match TRBD1. V lost 0 bases to trimming and J lost 4 bases; unmatched junction nucleotides: 7. Per germline, CDR1 KGHDR and CDR2 SFDVKD. The CDR3 loop spans 16 amino acids. The CDR3 nucleotides are TGTGCCACCAGTGATTTGAACCACAGGGGCGGCACTGAAGCTTTCTTT. This gives the protein CATSDLNHRGGTEAFF.

The rearrangement links TRBV24-1 to TRBJ2-6, with D perhaps matching TRBD1 (5 bases). Trimming pared 6 bases from V and 7 bases from J, leaving 9 bases between. This CDR3 has 13 amino acids. The germline gives CDR1 KGHDR, CDR2 SFDVKD. The CDR3 coding sequence is TGTGCCACCAGTCAAGGGGCCGCCAACGTCCTGACTTTC. Amino acid sequence: CATSQGAANVLTF.

The chain uses TRBV11-3 and TRBJ2-1; TRBD2 matches 10 bases. The CDR3 is 13 residues long. J gave up 7 bases and V 7 bases, and 4 bases lay outside the gene matches. Germline lookup yields CDR1 SGHNT and CDR2 YENEEA. The CDR3 is CASTSGRGNEQFF. The CDR3, as DNA: TGTGCCAGCACGAGCGGGAGGGGGAATGAGCAGTTCTTC. The full variable domain, its missing parts supplied by reference TRBV11-3 and TRBJ2-1, is EAGVVQSPRYKIIEKKQPVAFWCNPISGHNTLYWYLQNLGQGPELLIRYENEEAVDDSQLPKDRFSAERLKGVDSTLKIQPAELGDSAVYLCASTSGRGNEQFFGPGTRLTVL.

In DNA form, the CDR3 reads TGTGCCAGCAGCCAGTCCCTAGCGGAAGAGCAGTTCTTC. Translated, it gives CASSQSLAEEQFF. The J gene is TRBJ2-1, the V gene TRBV14, with TRBD2 matching 7 bases. There are 13 residues in the CDR3. V was clipped by 3 bases and J by 10 bases; unmatched bases: 6. Per germline, CDR1 SGHDN and CDR2 FVKESK.